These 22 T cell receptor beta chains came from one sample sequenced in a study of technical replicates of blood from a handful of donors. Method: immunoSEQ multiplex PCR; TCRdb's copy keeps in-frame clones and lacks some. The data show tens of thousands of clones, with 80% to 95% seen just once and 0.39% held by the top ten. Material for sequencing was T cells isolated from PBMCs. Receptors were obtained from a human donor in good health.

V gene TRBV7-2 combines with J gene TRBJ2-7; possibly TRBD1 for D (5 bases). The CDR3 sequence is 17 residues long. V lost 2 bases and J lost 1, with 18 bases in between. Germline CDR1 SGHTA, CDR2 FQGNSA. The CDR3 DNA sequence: TGTGCCAGCAGCTTATACGCCACGAGGACACGGTCCTACGAGCAGTACTTC. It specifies CASSLYATRTRSYEQYF.

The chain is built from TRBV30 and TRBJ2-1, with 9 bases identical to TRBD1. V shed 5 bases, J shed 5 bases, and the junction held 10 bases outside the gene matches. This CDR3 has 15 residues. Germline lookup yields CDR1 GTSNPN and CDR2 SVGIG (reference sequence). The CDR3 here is CAWVITGGADNEQFF. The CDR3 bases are TGTGCCTGGGTGATTACAGGGGGCGCGGACAATGAGCAGTTCTTC. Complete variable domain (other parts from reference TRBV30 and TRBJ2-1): SQTIHQWPATLVQPVGSPLSLECTVEGTSNPNLYWYRQAAGRGLQLLFYSVGIGQISSEVPQNLSASRPQDRQFILSSKKLLLSDSGFYLCAWVITGGADNEQFFGPGTRLTVL.

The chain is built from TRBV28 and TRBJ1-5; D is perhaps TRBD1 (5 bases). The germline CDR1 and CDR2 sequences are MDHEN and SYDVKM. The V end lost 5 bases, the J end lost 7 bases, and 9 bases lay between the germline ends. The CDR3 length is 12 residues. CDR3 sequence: CASSQGGQPQHF. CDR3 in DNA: TGTGCCAGCAGTCAGGGAGGGCAGCCCCAGCATTTT.

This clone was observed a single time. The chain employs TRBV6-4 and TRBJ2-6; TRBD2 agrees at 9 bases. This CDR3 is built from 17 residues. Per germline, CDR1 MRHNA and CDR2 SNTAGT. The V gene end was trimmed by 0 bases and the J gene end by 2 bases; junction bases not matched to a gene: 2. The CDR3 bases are TGTGCCAGCAGTGACTCGTCTAGCGGGACTGGGGCCAACGTCCTGACTTTC. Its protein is CASSDSSSGTGANVLTF.

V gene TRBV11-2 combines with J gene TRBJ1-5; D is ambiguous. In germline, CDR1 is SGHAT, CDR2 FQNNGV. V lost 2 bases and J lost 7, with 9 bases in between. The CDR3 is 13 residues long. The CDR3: CASSLNYAQPQHF. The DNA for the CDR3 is TGTGCCAGCAGCTTAAATTATGCGCAGCCCCAGCATTTT. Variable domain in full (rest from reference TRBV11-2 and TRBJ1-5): EAGVAQSPRYKIIEKRQSVAFWCNPISGHATLYWYQQILGQGPKLLIQFQNNGVVDDSQLPKDRFSAERLKGVDSTLKIQPAKLEDSAVYLCASSLNYAQPQHFGDGTRLSIL.

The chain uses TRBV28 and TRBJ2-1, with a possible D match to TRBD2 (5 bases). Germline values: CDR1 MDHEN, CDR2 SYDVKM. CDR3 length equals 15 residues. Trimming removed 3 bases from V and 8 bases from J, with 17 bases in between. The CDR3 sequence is CASSFTGYPSDEQFF. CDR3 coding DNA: TGTGCCAGCAGTTTTACGGGATATCCGTCGGATGAGCAGTTCTTC.

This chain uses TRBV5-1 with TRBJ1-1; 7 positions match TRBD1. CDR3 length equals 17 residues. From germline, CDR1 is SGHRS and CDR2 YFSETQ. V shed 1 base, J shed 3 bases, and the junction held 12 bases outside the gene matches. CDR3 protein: CASSLWQGEVPDTEAFF. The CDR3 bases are TGCGCCAGCAGCTTGTGGCAGGGGGAGGTTCCGGACACTGAAGCTTTCTTT.

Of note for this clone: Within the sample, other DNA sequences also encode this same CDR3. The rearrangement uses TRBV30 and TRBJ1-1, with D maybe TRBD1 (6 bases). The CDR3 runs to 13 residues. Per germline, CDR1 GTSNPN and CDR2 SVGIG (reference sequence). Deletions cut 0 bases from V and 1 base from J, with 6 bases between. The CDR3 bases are TGTGCCTGGAGTGTACAGGGGAACACTGAAGCTTTCTTT. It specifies CAWSVQGNTEAFF.

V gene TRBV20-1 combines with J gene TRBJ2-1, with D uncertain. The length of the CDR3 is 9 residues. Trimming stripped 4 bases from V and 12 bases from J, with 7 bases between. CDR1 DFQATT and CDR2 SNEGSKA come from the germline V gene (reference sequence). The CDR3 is CSATYLQFF. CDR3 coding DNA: TGCAGTGCTACTTACTTGCAGTTCTTC.

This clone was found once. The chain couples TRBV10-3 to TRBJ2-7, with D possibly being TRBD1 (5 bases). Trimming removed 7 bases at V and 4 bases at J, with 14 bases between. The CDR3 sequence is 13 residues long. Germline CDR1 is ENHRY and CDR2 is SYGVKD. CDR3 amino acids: CAIKTDPVYEQYF. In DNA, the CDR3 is TGTGCCATCAAGACAGACCCAGTTTACGAGCAGTACTTC.

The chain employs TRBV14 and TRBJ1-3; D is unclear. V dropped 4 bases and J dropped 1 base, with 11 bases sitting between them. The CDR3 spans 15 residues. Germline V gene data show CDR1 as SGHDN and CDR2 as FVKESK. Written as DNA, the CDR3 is TGTGCCAGCAGCCTGCAGGTTAATTCTGGAAACACCATATATTTT. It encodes CASSLQVNSGNTIYF.

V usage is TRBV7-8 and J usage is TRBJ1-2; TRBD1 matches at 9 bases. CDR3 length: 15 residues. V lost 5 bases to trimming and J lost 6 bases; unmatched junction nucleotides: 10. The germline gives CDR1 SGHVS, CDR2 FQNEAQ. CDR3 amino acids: CASSLSTGGWNGYTF. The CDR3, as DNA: TGTGCCAGCAGCCTATCGACAGGGGGATGGAATGGCTACACCTTC.

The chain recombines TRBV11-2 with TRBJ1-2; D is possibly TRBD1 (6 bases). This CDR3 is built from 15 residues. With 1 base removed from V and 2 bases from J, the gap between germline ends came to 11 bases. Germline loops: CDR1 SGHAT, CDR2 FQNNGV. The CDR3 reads CASSLVHGGNYGYTF. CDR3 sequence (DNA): TGTGCCAGCAGCTTAGTTCATGGGGGCAACTATGGCTACACCTTC.

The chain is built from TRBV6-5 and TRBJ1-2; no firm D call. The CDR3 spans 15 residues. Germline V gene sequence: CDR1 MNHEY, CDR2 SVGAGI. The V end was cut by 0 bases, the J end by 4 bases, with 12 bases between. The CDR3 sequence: CASSYSSGRLYGYTF. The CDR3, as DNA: TGTGCCAGCAGTTACTCGAGTGGCAGACTCTATGGCTACACCTTC.

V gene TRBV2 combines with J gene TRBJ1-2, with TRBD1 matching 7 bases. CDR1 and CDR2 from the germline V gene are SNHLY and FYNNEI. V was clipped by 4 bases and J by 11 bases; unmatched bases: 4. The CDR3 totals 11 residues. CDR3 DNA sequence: TGTGCCAGCAGTGTTGCAGGGGGATACACCTTC. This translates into CASSVAGGYTF.

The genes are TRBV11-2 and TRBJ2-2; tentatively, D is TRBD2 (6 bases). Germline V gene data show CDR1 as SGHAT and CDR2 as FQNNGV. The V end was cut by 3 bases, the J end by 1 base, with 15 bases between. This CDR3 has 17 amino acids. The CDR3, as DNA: TGTGCCAGCAGCTTCCCGAAGGAGGGGAGGAACACCGGGGAGCTGTTTTTT. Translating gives CASSFPKEGRNTGELFF.

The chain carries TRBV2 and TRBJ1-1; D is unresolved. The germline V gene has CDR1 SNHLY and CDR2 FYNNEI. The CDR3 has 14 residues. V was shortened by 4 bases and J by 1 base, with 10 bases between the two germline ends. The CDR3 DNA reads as TGTGCCAGCAGTGCAGAGGGAGGGAACACTGAAGCTTTCTTT. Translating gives CASSAEGGNTEAFF. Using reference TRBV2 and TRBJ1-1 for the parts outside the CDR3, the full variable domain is EPEVTQTPSHQVTQMGQEVILRCVPISNHLYFYWYRQILGQKVEFLVSFYNNEISEKSEIFDDQFSVERPDGSNFTLKIRSTKLEDSAMYFCASSAEGGNTEAFFGQGTRLTVV.

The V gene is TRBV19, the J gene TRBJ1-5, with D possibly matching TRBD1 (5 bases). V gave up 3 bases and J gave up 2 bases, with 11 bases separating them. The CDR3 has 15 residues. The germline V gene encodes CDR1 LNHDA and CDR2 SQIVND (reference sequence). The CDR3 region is CASSIPDTRNQPQHF. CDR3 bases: TGTGCCAGTAGTATCCCGGACACCCGCAATCAGCCCCAGCATTTT.

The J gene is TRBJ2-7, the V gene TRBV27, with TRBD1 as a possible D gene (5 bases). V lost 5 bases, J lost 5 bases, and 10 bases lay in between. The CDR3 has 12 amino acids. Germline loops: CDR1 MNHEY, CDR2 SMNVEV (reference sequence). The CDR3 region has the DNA TGTGCCAGCAGTGCTAGGGGCAACGAGCAGTACTTC. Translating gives CASSARGNEQYF.

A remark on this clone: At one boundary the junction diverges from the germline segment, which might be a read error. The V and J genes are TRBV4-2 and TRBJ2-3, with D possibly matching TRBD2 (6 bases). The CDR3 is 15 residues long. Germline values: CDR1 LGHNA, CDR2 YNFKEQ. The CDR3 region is CASSQEGTSNSGLHF. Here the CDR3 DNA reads TGTGCCAGCAGCCAAGAAGGGACTTCCAATTCGGGGCTACATTTT.

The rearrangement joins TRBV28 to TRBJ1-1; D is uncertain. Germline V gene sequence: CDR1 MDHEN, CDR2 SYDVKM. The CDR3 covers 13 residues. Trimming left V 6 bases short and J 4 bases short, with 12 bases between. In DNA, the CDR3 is TGTGCCAGCAGATACAAGCAGGTCACTGAAGCTTTCTTT. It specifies CASRYKQVTEAFF.

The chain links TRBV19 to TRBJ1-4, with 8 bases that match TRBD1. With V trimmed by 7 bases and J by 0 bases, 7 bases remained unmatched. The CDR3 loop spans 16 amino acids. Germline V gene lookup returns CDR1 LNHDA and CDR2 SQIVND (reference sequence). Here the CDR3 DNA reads TGTGCCAGTAAATCGACAGGGGCAACAACTAATGAAAAACTGTTTTTT. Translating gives CASKSTGATTNEKLFF.